The T cell receptor beta chain described here comes from a study of response to subunit inactivated influenza vaccine. MiXCR, run by TCRdb on the RT-PCR reads, gives a single entry per CDR3 protein. The profile shows about 520,000 distinct CDR3 sequences, approximately 7.7% of them singletons. This clonotype has just a few counts. What it recognizes is unknown. Germline assignment: CDR1 SGHRS and CDR2 YFSETQ. The J segment lost 1 base and the V segment lost 6 bases, leaving 11 bases of the junction unmatched. This CDR3 contains 16 residues. Study-wide results and limits: Authors suggested seasonal influenza vaccinations each recruit few new T cells.

This chain links TRBV5-1 with TRBJ2-7; the match to TRBD1 covers 9 bases. Material: PBMCs from blood, obtained 23 months after vaccination. This TCR was recovered from a man aged 50 to 69 who received an inactivated influenza vaccine. The CDR3, as DNA: TGCGCCAGCACCTCCGGACAGGGGATTTGGTCCTACGAGCAGTACTTC. Its protein product is CASTSGQGIWSYEQYF.